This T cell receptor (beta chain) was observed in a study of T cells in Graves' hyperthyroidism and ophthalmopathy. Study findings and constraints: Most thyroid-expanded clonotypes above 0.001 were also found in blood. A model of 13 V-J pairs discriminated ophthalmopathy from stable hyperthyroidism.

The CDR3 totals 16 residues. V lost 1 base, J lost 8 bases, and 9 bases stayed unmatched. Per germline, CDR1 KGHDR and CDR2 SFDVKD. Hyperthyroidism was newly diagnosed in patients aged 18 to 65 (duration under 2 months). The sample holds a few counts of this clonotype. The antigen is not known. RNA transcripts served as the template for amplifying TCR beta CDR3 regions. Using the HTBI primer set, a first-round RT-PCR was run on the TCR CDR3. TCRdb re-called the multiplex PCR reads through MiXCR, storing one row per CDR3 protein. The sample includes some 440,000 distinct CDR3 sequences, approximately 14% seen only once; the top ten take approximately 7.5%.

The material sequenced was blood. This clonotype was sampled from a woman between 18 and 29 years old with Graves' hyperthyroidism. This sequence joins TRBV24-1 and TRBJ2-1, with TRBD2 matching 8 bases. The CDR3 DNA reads TGTGCCACCAGTGATTTCCCGGGACTAGATAGGGATGAGCAGTTCTTC. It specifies CATSDFPGLDRDEQFF.